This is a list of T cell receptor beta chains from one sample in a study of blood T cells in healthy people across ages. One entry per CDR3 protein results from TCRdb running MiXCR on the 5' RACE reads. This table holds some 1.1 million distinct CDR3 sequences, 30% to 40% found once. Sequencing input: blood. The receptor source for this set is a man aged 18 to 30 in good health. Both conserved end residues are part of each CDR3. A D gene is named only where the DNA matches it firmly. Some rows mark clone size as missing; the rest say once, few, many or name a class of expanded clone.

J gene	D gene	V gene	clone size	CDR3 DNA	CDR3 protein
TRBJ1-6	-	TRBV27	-	TGTGCCAGCAGTTTATCGGTGAATTCACCCCTCCACTTT	CASSLSVNSPLHF
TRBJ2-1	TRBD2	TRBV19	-	TGTGCCAGTAGTATGGGCGGGGGGACCTACAATGAGCAGTTCTTC	CASSMGGGTYNEQFF
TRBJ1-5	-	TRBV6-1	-	TGTGCCGGCAGTGAACGGACATATAGCAATCAGCCCCAGCATTTT	CAGSERTYSNQPQHF
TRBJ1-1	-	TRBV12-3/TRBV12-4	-	TGTGCCAGCAGTTTACTCACAGTTAATAGGGCTTTCTTT	CASSLLTVNRAFF
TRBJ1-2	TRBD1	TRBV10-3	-	TGTGCCATCAGTAGGAGTGGACAGGCCATTCATGGGGGCTATGGCTACACCTTC	CAISRSGQAIHGGYGYTF
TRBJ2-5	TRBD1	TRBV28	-	TGTGCCAGCAGGCGAACCGGGACAGTGTACCAAGAGACCCAGTACTTC	CASRRTGTVYQETQYF
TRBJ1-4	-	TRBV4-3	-	TGCGCCAGCAGCCAAGTTTTGGCGGGGAATGAAAAACTGTTTTTT	CASSQVLAGNEKLFF
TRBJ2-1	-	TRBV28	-	TGTGCCAGCAGCCTCACAGCTAGCCCTTACAATGAGCAGTTCTTC	CASSLTASPYNEQFF
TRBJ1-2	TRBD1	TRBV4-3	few	TGCGCCAGCAGCCAAGATCTCACAGGGGCTAACTATGGCTACACCTTC	CASSQDLTGANYGYTF
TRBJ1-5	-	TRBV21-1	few	TGTGCCAGCAGCAAAGATTCTTGCAGAAGGAATCAGCCCCAGCATTTT	CASSKDSCRRNQPQHF
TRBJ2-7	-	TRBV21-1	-	TGTGCCAGCAGCAAAGAACTGGCCTACGAGCAGTACTTC	CASSKELAYEQYF
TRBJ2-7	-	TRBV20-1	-	TGCAGTGCTAGGGGTGGACACGGGAGCTCCTACGAGCAGTACTTC	CSARGGHGSSYEQYF
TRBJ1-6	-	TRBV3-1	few	TGTGCCAGCAAAGACAGCGGATTCAATTCACCCCTCCACTTT	CASKDSGFNSPLHF
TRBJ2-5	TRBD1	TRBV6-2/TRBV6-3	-	TGTGCCAGCAGCCTGGGACAGACTATTCAAGAGACCCAGTACTTC	CASSLGQTIQETQYF
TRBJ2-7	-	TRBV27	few	TGTGCCAGCAGTTTTGTCAGGGGCAAGGGCGAGCAGTACTTC	CASSFVRGKGEQYF
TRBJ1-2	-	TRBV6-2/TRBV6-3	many	TGTGCCAGCAGTTGGACAGATGGCTACACCTTC	CASSWTDGYTF
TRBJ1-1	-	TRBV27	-	TGTGCCAGCACGGTCTCGAACACTGAAGCTTTCTTT	CASTVSNTEAFF
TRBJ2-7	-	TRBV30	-	TGTGCCTGGGGCCCCGACTCCAATGAGCAGTACTTC	CAWGPDSNEQYF
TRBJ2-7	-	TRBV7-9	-	TGTGCCAGCAATCTTCCCTACGAGCAGTACTTC	CASNLPYEQYF
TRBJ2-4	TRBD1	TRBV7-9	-	TGTGCCAGCAGCGTCCGGGACAGGGGGCCTAGCATAGCCAAAAACATTCAGTACTTC	CASSVRDRGPSIAKNIQYF
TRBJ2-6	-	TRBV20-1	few	TGCAGTGCTAGACTGCCGGGATCCCCTCTGGGGGCCAACGTCCTGACTTTC	CSARLPGSPLGANVLTF
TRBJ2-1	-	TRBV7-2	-	TGTGCCAGCAGCTTGGGAAGGGGGATATACAATGAGCAGTTCTTC	CASSLGRGIYNEQFF
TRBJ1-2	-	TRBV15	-	TGTGCCACCAGCAATCCCGCAAGTAACTATGGCTACACCTTC	CATSNPASNYGYTF
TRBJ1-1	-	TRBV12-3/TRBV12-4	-	TGTGCCAGCCGCCGTGGGACCACTGAAGCTTTCTTT	CASRRGTTEAFF
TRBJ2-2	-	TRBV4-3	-	TGCGCCAGCAGCCAAGATACCGCCGGGGAGCTGTTTTTT	CASSQDTAGELFF
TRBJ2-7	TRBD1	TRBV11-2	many	TGTGCCAGCAGCTCGGGCAGGGGGTCCAACGAGCAGTACTTC	CASSSGRGSNEQYF
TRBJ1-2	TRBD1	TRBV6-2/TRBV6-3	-	TGTGCCAGCACCTTAAGCCCGGGACAGGGACATGGCTACACCTTC	CASTLSPGQGHGYTF
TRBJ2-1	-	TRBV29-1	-	TGCAGCGTTGCGGCGGGGGCAGAATCGGTCAATGAGCAGTTCTTC	CSVAAGAESVNEQFF
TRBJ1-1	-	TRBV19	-	TGTGCCAGTAGTATGGGGAACACTGAAGCTTTCTTT	CASSMGNTEAFF
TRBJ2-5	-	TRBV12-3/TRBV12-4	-	TGTGCCAGCAGTTTAACGGCGGGTGTACAAGAGACCCAGTACTTC	CASSLTAGVQETQYF
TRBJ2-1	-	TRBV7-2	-	TGTGCCAGCGGCTTAGTTGCGGACAACAATGAGCAGTTCTTC	CASGLVADNNEQFF
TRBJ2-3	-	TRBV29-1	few	TGCAGCGTTGCTTACGGACCGGGAGATACGCAGTATTTT	CSVAYGPGDTQYF
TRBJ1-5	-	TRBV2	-	TGTGCCAGCAGTGAAGCTGCAGGGTCTGTTCAGCCCCAGCATTTT	CASSEAAGSVQPQHF
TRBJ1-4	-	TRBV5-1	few	TGCGCCAGCAGTCCACAGGGAGGCAGTGAAAAACTGTTTTTT	CASSPQGGSEKLFF
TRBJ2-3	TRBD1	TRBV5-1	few	TGCGCCAGCAGCACCGGGACAGTCTTTCCTAGCACAGATACGCAGTATTTT	CASSTGTVFPSTDTQYF
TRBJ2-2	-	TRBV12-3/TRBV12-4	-	TGTGCCAGCAGTTTATATGCCTGGAGGCGAACCGGGGAGCTGTTTTTT	CASSLYAWRRTGELFF
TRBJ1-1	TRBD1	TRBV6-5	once	TGTGCCAGCAGTCTACTCCGGGACAGGGGGCGTGGAGGAACTGAAGCTTTCTTT	CASSLLRDRGRGGTEAFF
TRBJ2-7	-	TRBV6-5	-	TGTGCCAGCAGTTACTCCACTAGATTAAAATACAATGAGCAGTACTTC	CASSYSTRLKYNEQYF
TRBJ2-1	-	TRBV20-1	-	TGCAGTGCTAGAGTTCGGGACCACACCGCCAATGAGCAGTTCTTC	CSARVRDHTANEQFF
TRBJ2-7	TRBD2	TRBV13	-	TGTGCCAGCAGGAAAAGGGGCGGGGGGGAGAAATACAATGAGCAGTACTTC	CASRKRGGGEKYNEQYF
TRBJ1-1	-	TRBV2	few	TGTGCCAGCAGTGAAGGGGGTCGGAGGGCTGAAGCTTTCTTT	CASSEGGRRAEAFF
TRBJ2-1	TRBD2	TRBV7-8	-	TGTGCCAGCAGCTTGGCAATAGGACTAGCGGGGAACAATGAGCAGTTCTTC	CASSLAIGLAGNNEQFF
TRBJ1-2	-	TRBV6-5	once	TGTGCCAGCAGTTTTAAGGAAGGCTCTAACTATGGCTACACCTTC	CASSFKEGSNYGYTF
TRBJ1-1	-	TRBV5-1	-	TGCGCCAGCAGCCTGCAGGGAGAGGAAGCTTTCTTT	CASSLQGEEAFF
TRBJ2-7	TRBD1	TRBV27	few	TGTGCCAGCAGTTTAGTGGGGACAGGGAATTCCTACGAGCAGTACTTC	CASSLVGTGNSYEQYF
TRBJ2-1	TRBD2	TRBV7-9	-	TGTGCCAGCAGCGCCGCTAGCGGGGCCTACAATGAGCAGTTCTTC	CASSAASGAYNEQFF
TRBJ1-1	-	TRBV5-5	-	TGTGCCAGCAGCTTAAAATTGGACAGAGACACTGAAGCTTTCTTT	CASSLKLDRDTEAFF
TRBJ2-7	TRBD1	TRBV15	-	TGTGCCACCAGCCCTCGACAGGGAGCCTACAATGAGCAGTACTTC	CATSPRQGAYNEQYF
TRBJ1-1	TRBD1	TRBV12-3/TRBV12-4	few	TGTGCCAGCAGTTCGGGGACAGGGCGGAACACTGAAGCTTTCTTT	CASSSGTGRNTEAFF
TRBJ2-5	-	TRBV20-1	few	TGCAGTGCTAGTCTAAACAGGGACCAAGAGACCCAGTACTTC	CSASLNRDQETQYF